This TCR beta chain was identified in a study of blood T cell repertoires in COVID-19. The wider study: Some COVID-19 samples were acute and others convalescent; all came from the United States, Italy and Spain. In each case, the material was cDNA or gDNA derived from T cells, B-cell-depleted T cells, or PBMCs.

Authors' analysis steps: Using reference gene primer amplification, nucleated cell counts were estimated. Here immunoSEQ multiplex PCR was the method, and the copy in TCRdb shows in-frame clones only, minus some. V, J and clone size derive from that table, while D and trimming were established from the DNA sequence. The table lists approximately 120,000 clones, around 90% of them singletons. This CDR3 contains 16 residues. Losses at the gene ends were 4 bases for V and 9 bases for J; bases not matched to a gene: 10. In germline, CDR1 is LGHDT, CDR2 YNNKEL (reference sequence). Source material: peripheral blood. The origin of this receptor is a human donor in a cohort sampled during active COVID-19. The genes are TRBV3-1 (or the pseudogene TRBV3-2) and TRBJ2-1; TRBD1 matches 12 bases. CDR3 amino acids: CASSLQGQGAPGEQFF. The CDR3 coding sequence is TGTGCCAGCAGCCTCCAGGGACAGGGGGCGCCTGGTGAGCAGTTCTTC.